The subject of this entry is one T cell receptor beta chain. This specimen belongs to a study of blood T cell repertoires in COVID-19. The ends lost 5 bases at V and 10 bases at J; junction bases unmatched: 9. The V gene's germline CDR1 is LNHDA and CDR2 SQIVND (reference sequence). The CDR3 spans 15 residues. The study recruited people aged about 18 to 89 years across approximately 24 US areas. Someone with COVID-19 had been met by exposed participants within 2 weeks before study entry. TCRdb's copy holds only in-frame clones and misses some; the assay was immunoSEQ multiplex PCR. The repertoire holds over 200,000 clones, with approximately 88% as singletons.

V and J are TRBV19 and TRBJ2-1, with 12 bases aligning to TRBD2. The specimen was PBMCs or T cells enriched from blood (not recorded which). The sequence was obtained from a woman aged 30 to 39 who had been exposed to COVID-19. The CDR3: CASSLSGLAGYEQFF. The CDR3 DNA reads TGTGCCAGTAGTTTATCTGGACTAGCGGGATACGAGCAGTTCTTC. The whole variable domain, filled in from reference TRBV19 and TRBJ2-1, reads DGGITQSPKYLFRKEGQNVTLSCEQNLNHDAMYWYRQDPGQGLRLIYYSQIVNDFQKGDIAEGYSVSREKKESFPLTVTSAQKNPTAFYLCASSLSGLAGYEQFFGPGTRLTVL.